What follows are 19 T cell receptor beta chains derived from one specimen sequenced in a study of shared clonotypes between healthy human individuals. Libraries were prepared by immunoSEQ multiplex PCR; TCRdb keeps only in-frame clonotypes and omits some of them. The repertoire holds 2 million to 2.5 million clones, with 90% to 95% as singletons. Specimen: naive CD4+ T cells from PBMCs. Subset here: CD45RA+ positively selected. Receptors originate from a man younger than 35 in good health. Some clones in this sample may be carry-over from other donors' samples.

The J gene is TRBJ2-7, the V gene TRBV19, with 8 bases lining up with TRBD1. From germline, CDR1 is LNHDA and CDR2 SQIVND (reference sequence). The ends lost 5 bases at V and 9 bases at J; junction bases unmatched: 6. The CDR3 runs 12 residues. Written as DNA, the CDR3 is TGTGCCAGTAGTTCCTCCGGGACAGGGCAGTACTTC. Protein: CASSSSGTGQYF.

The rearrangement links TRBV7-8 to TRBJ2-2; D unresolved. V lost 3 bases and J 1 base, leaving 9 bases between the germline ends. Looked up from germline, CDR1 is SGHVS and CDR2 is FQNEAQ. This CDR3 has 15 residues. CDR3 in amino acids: CASSFWRRNTGELFF. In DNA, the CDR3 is TGTGCCAGCAGCTTTTGGCGGAGGAACACCGGGGAGCTGTTTTTT.

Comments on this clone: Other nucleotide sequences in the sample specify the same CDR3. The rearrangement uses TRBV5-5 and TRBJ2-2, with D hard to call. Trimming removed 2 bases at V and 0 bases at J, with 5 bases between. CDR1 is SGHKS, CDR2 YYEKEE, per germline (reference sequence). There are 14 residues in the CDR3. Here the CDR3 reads CASSLGPNTGELFF. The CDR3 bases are TGTGCCAGCAGCTTAGGACCGAACACCGGGGAGCTGTTTTTT.

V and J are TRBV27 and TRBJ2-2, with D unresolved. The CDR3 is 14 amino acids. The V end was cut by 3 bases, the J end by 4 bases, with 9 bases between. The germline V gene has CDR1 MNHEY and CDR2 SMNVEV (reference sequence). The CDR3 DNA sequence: TGTGCCAGCAGTTTTGACCCATCCACCGGGGAGCTGTTTTTT. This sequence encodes CASSFDPSTGELFF.

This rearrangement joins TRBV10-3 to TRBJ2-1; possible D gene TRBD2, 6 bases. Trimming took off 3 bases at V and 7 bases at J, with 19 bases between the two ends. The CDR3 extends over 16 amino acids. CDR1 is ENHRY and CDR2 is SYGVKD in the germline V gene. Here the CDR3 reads CAISDSGGGMGNEQFF. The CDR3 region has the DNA TGTGCCATCAGTGACTCCGGAGGCGGGATGGGTAATGAGCAGTTCTTC.

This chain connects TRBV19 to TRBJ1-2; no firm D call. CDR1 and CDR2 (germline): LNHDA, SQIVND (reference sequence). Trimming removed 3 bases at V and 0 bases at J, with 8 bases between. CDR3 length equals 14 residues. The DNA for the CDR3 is TGTGCCAGTAGTATCGCGGGGACTAACTATGGCTACACCTTC. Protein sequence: CASSIAGTNYGYTF. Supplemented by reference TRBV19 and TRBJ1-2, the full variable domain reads DGGITQSPKYLFRKEGQNVTLSCEQNLNHDAMYWYRQDPGQGLRLIYYSQIVNDFQKGDIAEGYSVSREKKESFPLTVTSAQKNPTAFYLCASSIAGTNYGYTFGSGTRLTVV.

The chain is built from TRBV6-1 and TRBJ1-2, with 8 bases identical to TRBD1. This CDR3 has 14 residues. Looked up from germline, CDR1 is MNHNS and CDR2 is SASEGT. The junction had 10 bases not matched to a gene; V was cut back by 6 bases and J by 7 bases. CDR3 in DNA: TGTGCCAGCAGCGATCCGGGACAGGCCCCTGGCTACACCTTC. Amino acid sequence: CASSDPGQAPGYTF.

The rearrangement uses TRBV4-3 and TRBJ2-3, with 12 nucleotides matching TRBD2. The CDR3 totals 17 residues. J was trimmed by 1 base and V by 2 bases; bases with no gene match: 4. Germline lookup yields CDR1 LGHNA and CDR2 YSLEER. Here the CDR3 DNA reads TGCGCCAGCAGCCAACTAGCGGGAGGGCCGGGCACAGATACGCAGTATTTT. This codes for CASSQLAGGPGTDTQYF.

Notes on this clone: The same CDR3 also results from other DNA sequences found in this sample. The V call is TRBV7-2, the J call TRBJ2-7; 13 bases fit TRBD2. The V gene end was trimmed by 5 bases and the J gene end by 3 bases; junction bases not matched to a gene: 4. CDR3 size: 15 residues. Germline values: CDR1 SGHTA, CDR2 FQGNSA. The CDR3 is CASSLRTSGSYEQYF. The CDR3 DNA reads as TGTGCCAGCAGCCTCCGGACTAGCGGGAGCTACGAGCAGTACTTC.

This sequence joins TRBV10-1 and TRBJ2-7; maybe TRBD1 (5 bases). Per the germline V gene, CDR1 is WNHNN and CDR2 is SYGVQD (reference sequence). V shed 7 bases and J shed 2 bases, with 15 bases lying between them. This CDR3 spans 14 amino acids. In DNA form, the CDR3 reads TGCGCCAGCACTCAGGGTAACGGACCCTACGAGCAGTACTTC. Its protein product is CASTQGNGPYEQYF.

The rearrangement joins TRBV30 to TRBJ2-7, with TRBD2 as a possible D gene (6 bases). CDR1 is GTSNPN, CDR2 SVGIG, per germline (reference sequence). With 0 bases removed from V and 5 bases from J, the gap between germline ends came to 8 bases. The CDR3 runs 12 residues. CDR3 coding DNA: TGTGCCTGGAGTGTGGGGGGAGACGAGCAGTACTTC. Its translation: CAWSVGGDEQYF.

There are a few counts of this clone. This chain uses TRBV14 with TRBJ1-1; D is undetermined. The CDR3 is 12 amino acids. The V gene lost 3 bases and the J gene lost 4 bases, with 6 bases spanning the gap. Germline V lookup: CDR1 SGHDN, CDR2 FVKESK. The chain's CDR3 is CASSHSSTEAFF. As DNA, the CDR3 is TGTGCCAGCAGCCACTCTTCCACTGAAGCTTTCTTT.

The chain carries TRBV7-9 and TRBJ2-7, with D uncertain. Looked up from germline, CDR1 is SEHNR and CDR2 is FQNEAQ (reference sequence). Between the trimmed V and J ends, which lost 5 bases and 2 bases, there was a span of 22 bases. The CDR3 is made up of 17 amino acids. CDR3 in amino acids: CASSRRVGQANAYEQYF. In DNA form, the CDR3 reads TGTGCCAGCAGCCGAAGAGTAGGGCAGGCTAATGCCTACGAGCAGTACTTC.

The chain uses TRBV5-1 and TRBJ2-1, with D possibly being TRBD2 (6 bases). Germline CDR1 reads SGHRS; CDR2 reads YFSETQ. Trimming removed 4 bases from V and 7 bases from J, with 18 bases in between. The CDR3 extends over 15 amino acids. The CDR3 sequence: CASSGGTPRQNEQFF. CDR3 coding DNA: TGCGCCAGCAGCGGAGGGACTCCCCGACAGAATGAGCAGTTCTTC.

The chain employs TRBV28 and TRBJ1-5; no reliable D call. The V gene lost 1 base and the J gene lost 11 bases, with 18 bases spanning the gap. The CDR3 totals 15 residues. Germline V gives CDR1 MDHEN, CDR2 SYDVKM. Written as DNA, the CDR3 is TGTGCCAGCAGTTTATACCTCACTATCCCGGAGGCCCAGCATTTT. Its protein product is CASSLYLTIPEAQHF.

Here the CDR3 DNA reads TGTGCCAGCAGCTTATGGAGCTCTGGGGCCAACGTCCTGACTTTC. This sequence encodes CASSLWSSGANVLTF. The chain joins TRBV5-6 to TRBJ2-6; D remains ambiguous. Germline V gene lookup returns CDR1 SGHDT and CDR2 YYEEEE. The CDR3 totals 15 residues. Trimming removed 2 bases at V and 0 bases at J, with 6 bases between.

Here the CDR3 DNA reads TGCGCCAGCAGCTTGGCCCAGGGATTCCAAGAGACCCAGTACTTC. This codes for CASSLAQGFQETQYF. The gene calls are TRBV5-1 and TRBJ2-5; D might be TRBD1 (5 bases). Germline V gene lookup returns CDR1 SGHRS and CDR2 YFSETQ. CDR3 length equals 15 residues. The V end was cut by 0 bases, the J end by 1 base, with 10 bases between.

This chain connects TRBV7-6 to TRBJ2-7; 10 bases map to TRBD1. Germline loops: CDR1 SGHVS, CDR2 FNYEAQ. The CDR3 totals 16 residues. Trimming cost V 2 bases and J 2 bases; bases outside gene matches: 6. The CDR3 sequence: CASSLTQGTGAYEQYF. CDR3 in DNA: TGTGCCAGCAGCTTAACCCAGGGGACAGGGGCCTACGAGCAGTACTTC.

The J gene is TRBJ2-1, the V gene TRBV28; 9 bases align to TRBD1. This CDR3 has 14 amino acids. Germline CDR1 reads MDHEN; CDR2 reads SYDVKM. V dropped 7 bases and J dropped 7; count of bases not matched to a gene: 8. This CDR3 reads CASKRDRVVNEQFF. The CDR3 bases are TGTGCCAGCAAGAGGGACAGGGTAGTTAATGAGCAGTTCTTC.